This entry lists 30 T cell receptor beta chains sequenced from one sample in a study of T cells after yellow fever vaccination. In TCRdb, the 5' RACE reads were re-called with MiXCR into one record per CDR3 protein. This table has some 150,000 distinct CDR3 sequences, approximately 6.6% appearing once. Sample: CD4+ T cells sorted from PBMCs, taken 10 days after the yellow fever booster vaccination. Receptors were obtained from a man in his thirties or forties who received the YFV17D yellow fever vaccine.

This clonotype was observed many times. J is TRBJ2-1 and V is TRBV11-2; no clear D gene. The germline V and J ends were trimmed by 7 bases and 7 bases, with 8 bases remaining between them. This CDR3 is built from 11 residues. The V gene's germline CDR1 is SGHAT and CDR2 FQNNGV. CDR3 region: CASKIGNEQFF. Written as DNA, the CDR3 is TGTGCCAGCAAGATCGGTAATGAGCAGTTCTTC.

This clonotype was detected ten times or more. The rearrangement joins TRBV11-2 to TRBJ2-3; 10 bases are a match to TRBD1. CDR3 length: 17 residues. Losses at the gene ends were 4 bases for V and 4 bases for J; bases not matched to a gene: 11. Germline V CDR1 and CDR2: SGHAT, FQNNGV. CDR3 region: CASSSIRDRGNADTQYF. The DNA of the CDR3 is TGTGCCAGCAGCTCAATCCGGGACAGGGGTAACGCAGATACGCAGTATTTT.

This clonotype was detected many times. V and J are TRBV30 and TRBJ1-6; tentatively, D is TRBD1 (5 bases). This CDR3 spans 13 amino acids. Germline V lookup: CDR1 GTSNPN, CDR2 SVGIG (reference sequence). Trimming cost V 1 base and J 5 bases, with 6 bases left between them. This CDR3 is CAWSAGHNSPLHF. CDR3 nucleotide sequence: TGTGCCTGGAGTGCGGGACATAATTCACCCCTCCACTTT.

This clonotype was seen at least ten times. The genes are TRBV12-3 or TRBV12-4 and TRBJ2-7; tentative D call: TRBD1 (6 bases). With 8 bases removed from V and 3 bases from J, the gap between germline ends came to 11 bases. This CDR3 is 12 amino acids long. This chain's CDR3 is CASSRDIYEQYF. In nucleotides, the CDR3 is TGTGCCAGCTCCAGGGACATCTACGAGCAGTACTTC.

This rearrangement joins TRBV20-1 to TRBJ2-7; tentative D call: TRBD2 (5 bases). Trimming shortened V by 3 bases and J by 0 bases, and 24 bases separated the two germline ends. The CDR3 runs to 18 residues. CDR1 is DFQATT, CDR2 SNEGSKA, per germline (reference sequence). The CDR3 reads CSASQTLRTRPSSYEQYF. As DNA, the CDR3 is TGCAGTGCTAGCCAAACCCTTAGAACTAGACCCAGCTCCTACGAGCAGTACTTC.

Ten or more counts support this clonotype. The chain carries TRBV12-3 or TRBV12-4 and TRBJ1-3; unclear D gene. CDR3 length: 15 amino acids. V lost 1 base and J 1 base, leaving 8 bases between the germline ends. CDR3 sequence reads: CASSLGILSGNTIYF. The DNA for the CDR3 is TGTGCCAGCAGTTTAGGCATTTTATCTGGAAACACCATATATTTT.

This clonotype was detected only a few times. The rearrangement joins TRBV20-1 to TRBJ2-5, with D possibly called TRBD1 or TRBD2 (5 bases each). Germline assignment: CDR1 DFQATT and CDR2 SNEGSKA (reference sequence). This CDR3 contains 14 residues. V was clipped by 4 bases and J by 4 bases, with 16 bases between them. Here the CDR3 DNA reads TGCAGTGCTACCGGGACGCCTGGCAGAGAGACCCAGTACTTC. Its protein product is CSATGTPGRETQYF.

In the case of this clonotype: Given a much more abundant clone one base away, this may be a read error. The chain carries TRBV5-4 and TRBJ1-3; no reliable D call. The V end was cut by 1 base, the J end by 1 base, with 21 bases between. This CDR3 has 19 amino acids. CDR1 SGHNT and CDR2 YYREEE come from the germline V gene (reference sequence). The CDR3 DNA reads TGTGCCAGCAGCTTGCCCGACTCGCTCCCATCGGAGTCTGGAAACACCATATATTTT. This gives the protein CASSLPDSLPSESGNTIYF.

Many counts were recorded for this clonotype. J is TRBJ2-1 and V is TRBV25-1; 7 bases match TRBD2. Germline-derived CDR1 and CDR2 are MGHDK and SYGVNS. This CDR3 is 15 amino acids long. Trimming cost V 4 bases and J 6 bases; bases outside gene matches: 9. CDR3 amino acids: CASSASQRDLNEQFF. CDR3 bases: TGTGCCAGCAGTGCATCCCAGCGGGACCTCAATGAGCAGTTCTTC. Supplemented by reference TRBV25-1 and TRBJ2-1, the full variable domain reads EADIYQTPRYLVIGTGKKITLECSQTMGHDKMYWYQQDPGMELHLIHYSYGVNSTEKGDLSSESTVSRIRTEHFPLTLESARPSHTSQYLCASSASQRDLNEQFFGPGTRLTVL.

This clonotype was seen at least ten times. The chain combines TRBV5-6 with TRBJ2-1, with 8 bases matching TRBD2. The CDR3 loop spans 16 amino acids. The germline V gene encodes CDR1 SGHDT and CDR2 YYEEEE. The ends lost 5 bases at V and 10 bases at J; junction bases unmatched: 17. CDR3 bases: TGTGCCAGCAGGACTGGCCGTAGCGGGATCTCGGGGGAGCAGTTCTTC. This translates into CASRTGRSGISGEQFF.

The chain has TRBV7-8 and TRBJ2-2; no clear D gene. Germline CDR1 and CDR2: SGHVS and FQNEAQ. The V gene lost 1 base and the J gene lost 4 bases, with 16 bases spanning the gap. The CDR3 has 17 amino acids. CDR3 loop: CASSLVVSPASTGELFF. Here the CDR3 DNA reads TGTGCCAGCAGCTTAGTCGTTAGCCCCGCGAGCACCGGGGAGCTGTTTTTT.

This clonotype appeared many times. This rearrangement joins TRBV5-1 to TRBJ2-7, with D maybe TRBD2 (6 bases). The V and J ends lost 0 bases and 0 bases respectively, with 10 bases between them. CDR1 is SGHRS and CDR2 is YFSETQ in the germline V gene. This CDR3 comprises 15 residues. In DNA, the CDR3 is TGCGCCAGCAGCTTGGCGGGAGTCCCCTCCTACGAGCAGTACTTC. Its protein product is CASSLAGVPSYEQYF.

This clonotype was recorded many times. The chain carries TRBV20-1 and TRBJ2-7; TRBD2 matches at 7 bases. CDR1 is DFQATT, CDR2 SNEGSKA, per germline (reference sequence). J was trimmed by 3 bases and V by 4 bases; bases with no gene match: 12. The CDR3 runs to 15 residues. CDR3: CSAIWAGRGYYEQYF. The CDR3 DNA sequence: TGCAGTGCTATATGGGCGGGGAGGGGATACTACGAGCAGTACTTC.

At least ten counts were recorded for this clonotype. Here the CDR3 DNA reads TGCGCCAGCAGCTTGACGGGGGACGACTATGAAAAACTGTTTTTT. Its translation: CASSLTGDDYEKLFF. V gene TRBV5-1 combines with J gene TRBJ1-4; the D gene is possibly TRBD1 (5 bases). The ends were cut back, 1 base at V and 6 bases at J, with 13 bases in the middle. The CDR3 spans 15 residues. Germline loops: CDR1 SGHRS, CDR2 YFSETQ.

This clonotype was counted at least ten times. This chain links TRBV29-1 with TRBJ2-3; D gene ambiguous. The germline V gene encodes CDR1 SQVTM and CDR2 ANQGSEA. Trimming left V 5 bases short and J 4 bases short, with 13 bases between. This CDR3 comprises 13 residues. The CDR3 sequence: CSVKGGNSDTQYF. In nucleotides, the CDR3 is TGCAGCGTTAAGGGCGGAAACTCAGATACGCAGTATTTT.

This chain connects TRBV7-2 to TRBJ2-5, with D possibly TRBD2 on 5 matching bases. V was trimmed by 4 bases and J by 2 bases, leaving 11 bases between them. CDR1 is SGHTA, CDR2 FQGNSA, per germline. CDR3 length: 14 residues. CDR3 sequence reads: CASSSRGSQETQYF. Here the CDR3 DNA reads TGTGCCAGCAGCTCCCGAGGGAGTCAAGAGACCCAGTACTTC.

The sample holds a few counts of this clonotype. The chain is built from TRBV19 and TRBJ1-6; 7 bases line up with TRBD1. Trimming removed 8 bases from V and 8 bases from J; junction bases left unmatched: 9. Germline lookup yields CDR1 LNHDA and CDR2 SQIVND (reference sequence). The CDR3 length is 14 residues. The DNA for the CDR3 is TGTGCCAGTTCCTCCGGGACAGACCATTCACCCCTCCACTTT. Amino acid sequence: CASSSGTDHSPLHF.

This clonotype appeared many times. The gene calls are TRBV7-8 and TRBJ2-2; the D gene is possibly TRBD2 (5 bases). The CDR3 has 14 amino acids. Germline values: CDR1 SGHVS, CDR2 FQNEAQ. Trimming pared 5 bases from V and 3 bases from J, leaving 10 bases between. As DNA, the CDR3 is TGTGCCAGCAGCATACGGACTCACACCGGGGAGCTGTTTTTT. Protein product: CASSIRTHTGELFF. The full variable domain, rest sourced from reference TRBV7-8 and TRBJ2-2, is GAGVSQSPRYKVAKRGQDVALRCDPISGHVSLFWYQQALGQGPEFLTYFQNEAQLDKSGLPSDRFFAERPEGSVSTLKIQRTQQEDSAVYLCASSIRTHTGELFFGEGSRLTVL.

This clonotype was observed at least ten times. This chain links TRBV6-5 with TRBJ1-5, with D possibly TRBD1 on 6 matching bases. Trimming stripped 6 bases from V and 3 bases from J, with 12 bases between. This CDR3 spans 14 amino acids. The germline V gene has CDR1 MNHEY and CDR2 SVGAGI. The CDR3 DNA sequence: TGTGCCAGCAGAAACAGGGTTGACAATCAGCCCCAGCATTTT. The encoded protein is CASRNRVDNQPQHF.

On this clonotype itself: A read error may be the cause here, since a much bigger clone is one base away. V usage is TRBV20-1 and J usage is TRBJ2-1, with 7 positions matching TRBD2. Germline V CDR1 and CDR2: DFQATT, SNEGSKA (reference sequence). The CDR3 totals 15 residues. The ends lost 3 bases at V and 2 bases at J; junction bases unmatched: 7. The CDR3 bases are TGCAGTGCTAGTAGCGGGCGGGGTACCTACAATGAGCAGTTCTTC. Encoded protein: CSASSGRGTYNEQFF.

Many counts were recorded for this clonotype. The J gene is TRBJ2-5, the V gene TRBV7-3; a possible D gene is TRBD2 (5 bases). The CDR3 sequence is 13 residues long. V lost 3 bases, J lost 4 bases, and 9 bases lay in between. The germline V gene has CDR1 SGHTA and CDR2 FQGTGA. For the CDR3, the DNA is TGTGCCAGCAGCTTCGGGGAGAGAGAGACCCAGTACTTC. Its translation: CASSFGERETQYF.

Many counts were recorded for this clonotype. The V gene is TRBV5-1, the J gene TRBJ2-1; 7 positions agree with TRBD1. The germline gives CDR1 SGHRS, CDR2 YFSETQ. The CDR3 is 12 amino acids. J gave up 8 bases and V 3 bases, and 2 bases lay outside the gene matches. The CDR3 DNA is TGCGCCAGCAGCTCCGACAGGGATGAGCAGTTCTTC. Amino acids: CASSSDRDEQFF.

Note on this clonotype: A read error may be the cause here, since a much bigger clone is one base away. V usage is TRBV20-1 and J usage is TRBJ1-1; 10 nucleotides align to TRBD1. Germline loops: CDR1 DFQATT, CDR2 SNEGSKA (reference sequence). This CDR3 region has 11 residues. The CDR3 is CGAREGTGVFF. CDR3 nucleotides: TGCGGTGCTAGAGAAGGGACAGGGGTATTCTTT.

This clonotype has a count of ten or more. V and J are TRBV20-1 and TRBJ2-1; 7 nucleotides match TRBD2. Trimming cost V 6 bases and J 6 bases; bases outside gene matches: 14. Germline V gene sequence: CDR1 DFQATT, CDR2 SNEGSKA (reference sequence). The CDR3 extends over 15 amino acids. CDR3 sequence reads: CSAATERDGPNEQFF. The CDR3, as DNA: TGCAGTGCCGCTACCGAGCGGGACGGGCCCAATGAGCAGTTCTTC.

The sample holds many counts of this clonotype. The J gene is TRBJ2-2, the V gene TRBV5-5; 7 nucleotides match TRBD2. The V and J ends lost 3 bases and 4 bases, in that order; junction bases with no gene match: 12. Germline V CDR1 and CDR2: SGHKS, YYEKEE (reference sequence). The CDR3 loop spans 17 amino acids. The CDR3 nucleotides are TGTGCCAGCAGCTCCGCTGGGGTACGCGGGGGCACCGGGGAGCTGTTTTTT. Protein: CASSSAGVRGGTGELFF. Looking up the rest from reference TRBV5-5 and TRBJ2-2 gives the full variable domain: DAGVTQSPTHLIKTRGQQVTLRCSPISGHKSVSWYQQVLGQGPQFIFQYYEKEERGRGNFPDRFSARQFPNYSSELNVNALLLGDSALYLCASSSAGVRGGTGELFFGEGSRLTVL.

This clonotype was recorded at least ten times. The chain joins TRBV6-5 to TRBJ2-6; 8 bases line up with TRBD1. Per germline, CDR1 MNHEY and CDR2 SVGAGI. The J segment lost 2 bases and the V segment lost 2 bases, leaving 8 bases of the junction unmatched. This CDR3 has 18 amino acids. CDR3 nucleotide sequence: TGTGCCAGCAGTTACCCCCGGACAGGGTACACTGGGGCCAACGTCCTGACTTTC. It yields the protein CASSYPRTGYTGANVLTF.

The table lists this clonotype with many counts. The chain couples TRBV12-3 or TRBV12-4 to TRBJ1-1; D is undetermined. The germline V and J ends were trimmed by 5 bases and 6 bases, with 13 bases remaining between them. The CDR3 contains 13 residues. The CDR3 DNA follows: TGTGCCAGCAGTCCCGGGATCCACCCTGAAGCTTTCTTT. Translating it yields CASSPGIHPEAFF.

This clonotype was detected many times. The chain couples TRBV20-1 to TRBJ2-3; 8 positions match TRBD1. The germline V gene has CDR1 DFQATT and CDR2 SNEGSKA (reference sequence). V was clipped by 4 bases and J by 2 bases; unmatched bases: 11. There are 16 residues in the CDR3. CDR3: CSATGSVRGPTDTQYF. CDR3 in DNA: TGCAGTGCTACCGGGTCTGTCAGGGGGCCCACAGATACGCAGTATTTT.

The V call is TRBV7-3, the J call TRBJ2-1; D not certain. The CDR3 contains 15 residues. Looked up from germline, CDR1 is SGHTA and CDR2 is FQGTGA. Deletions cut 5 bases from V and 0 bases from J, with 11 bases between. In DNA form, the CDR3 reads TGTGCCAGCAGCACTGACCTGAACTCCTACAATGAGCAGTTCTTC. It codes for CASSTDLNSYNEQFF.

This clonotype was picked up many times. This chain joins TRBV7-9 and TRBJ2-2, with D maybe TRBD2 (6 bases). Germline CDR1 reads SEHNR; CDR2 reads FQNEAQ (reference sequence). The CDR3 consists of 15 residues. V dropped 7 bases and J dropped 5 bases, with 17 bases sitting between them. In DNA form, the CDR3 reads TGTGCCAGCACCCCTCCGGGAGAATCAACCGGGGAGCTGTTTTTT. Amino acids: CASTPPGESTGELFF.